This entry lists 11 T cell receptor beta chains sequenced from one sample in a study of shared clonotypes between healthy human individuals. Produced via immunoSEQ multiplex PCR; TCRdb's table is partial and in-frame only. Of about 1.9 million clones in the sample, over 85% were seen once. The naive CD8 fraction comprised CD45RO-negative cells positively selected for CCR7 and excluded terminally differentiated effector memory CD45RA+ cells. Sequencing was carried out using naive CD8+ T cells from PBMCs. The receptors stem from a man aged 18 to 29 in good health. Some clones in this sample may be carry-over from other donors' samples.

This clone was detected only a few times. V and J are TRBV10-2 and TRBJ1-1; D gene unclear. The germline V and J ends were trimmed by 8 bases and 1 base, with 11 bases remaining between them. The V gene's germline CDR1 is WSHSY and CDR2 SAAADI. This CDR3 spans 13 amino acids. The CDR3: CASRSLRNTEAFF. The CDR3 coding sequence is TGCGCCAGCCGTTCCCTGAGGAACACTGAAGCTTTCTTT.

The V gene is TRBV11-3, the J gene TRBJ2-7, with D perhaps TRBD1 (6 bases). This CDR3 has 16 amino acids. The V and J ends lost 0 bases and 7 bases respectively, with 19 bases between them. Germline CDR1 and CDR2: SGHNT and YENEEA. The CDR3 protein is CASSLDGARGHKEQYF. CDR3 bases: TGTGCCAGCAGCTTAGATGGGGCTAGGGGACACAAGGAGCAGTACTTC.

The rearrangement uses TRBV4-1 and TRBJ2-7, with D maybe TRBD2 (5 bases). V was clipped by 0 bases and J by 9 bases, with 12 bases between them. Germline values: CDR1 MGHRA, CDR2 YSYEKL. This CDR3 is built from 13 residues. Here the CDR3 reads CASSQDPGSWQYF. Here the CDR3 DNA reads TGCGCCAGCAGCCAAGATCCGGGGAGTTGGCAGTACTTC.

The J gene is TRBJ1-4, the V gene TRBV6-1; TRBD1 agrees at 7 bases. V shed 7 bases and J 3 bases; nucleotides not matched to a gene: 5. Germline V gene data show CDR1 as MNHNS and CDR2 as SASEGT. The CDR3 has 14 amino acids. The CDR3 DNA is TGTGCCAGCACTCAGGGGGGCTCTAATGAAAAACTGTTTTTT. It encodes CASTQGGSNEKLFF.

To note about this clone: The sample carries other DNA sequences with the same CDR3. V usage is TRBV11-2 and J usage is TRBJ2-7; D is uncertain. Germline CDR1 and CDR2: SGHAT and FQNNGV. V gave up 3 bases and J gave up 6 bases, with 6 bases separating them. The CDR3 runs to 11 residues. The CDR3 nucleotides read TGTGCCAGCAGCTTGGTCCCCGAGCAGTACTTC. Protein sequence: CASSLVPEQYF.

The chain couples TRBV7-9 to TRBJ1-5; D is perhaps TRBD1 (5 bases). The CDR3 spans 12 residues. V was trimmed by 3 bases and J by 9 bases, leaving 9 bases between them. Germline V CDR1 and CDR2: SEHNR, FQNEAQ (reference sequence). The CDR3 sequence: CASSLGGTPQHF. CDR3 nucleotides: TGTGCCAGCAGCTTGGGCGGGACGCCCCAGCATTTT.

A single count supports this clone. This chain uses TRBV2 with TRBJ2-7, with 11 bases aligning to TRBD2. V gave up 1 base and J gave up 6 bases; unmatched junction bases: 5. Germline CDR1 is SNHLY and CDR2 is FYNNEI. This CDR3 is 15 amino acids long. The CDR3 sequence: CASSEGLAGGGEQYF. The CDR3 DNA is TGTGCCAGCAGTGAAGGCCTAGCGGGAGGAGGCGAGCAGTACTTC.

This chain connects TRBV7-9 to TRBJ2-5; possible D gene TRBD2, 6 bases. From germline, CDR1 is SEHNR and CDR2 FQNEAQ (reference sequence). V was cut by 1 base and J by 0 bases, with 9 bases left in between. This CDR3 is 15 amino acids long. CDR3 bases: TGTGCCAGCAGCTTAGTATGGGACTACCAAGAGACCCAGTACTTC. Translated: CASSLVWDYQETQYF.

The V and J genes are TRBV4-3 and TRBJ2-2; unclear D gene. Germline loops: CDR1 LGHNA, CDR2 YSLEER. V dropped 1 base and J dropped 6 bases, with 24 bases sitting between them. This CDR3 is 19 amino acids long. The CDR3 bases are TGCGCCAGCAGCCAAGTGGTCCGGCCAAACGCTTACCCCCCCGGGGAGCTGTTTTTT. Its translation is CASSQVVRPNAYPPGELFF.

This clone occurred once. The CDR3 loop is CATASRKSGPDTQYF. The DNA for the CDR3 is TGTGCCACCGCCTCCCGTAAAAGCGGGCCAGATACGCAGTATTTT. The chain employs TRBV25-1 and TRBJ2-3, with D possibly TRBD2 on 6 matching bases. With 10 bases removed from V and 4 bases from J, the gap between germline ends came to 21 bases. From germline, CDR1 is MGHDK and CDR2 SYGVNS. The CDR3 runs 15 residues.

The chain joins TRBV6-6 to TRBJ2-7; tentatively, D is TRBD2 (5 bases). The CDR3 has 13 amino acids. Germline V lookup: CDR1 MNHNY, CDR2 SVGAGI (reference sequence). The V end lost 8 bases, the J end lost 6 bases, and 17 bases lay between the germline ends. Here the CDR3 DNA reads TGTGCCAGCCGCCCGGGCGGGCTGGGCGAGCAGTACTTC. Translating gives CASRPGGLGEQYF.